This is a list of T cell receptor beta chains from one sample in a study of T cell repertoires in ileal Crohn's disease. Profiling relied on immunoSEQ multiplex PCR, and the TCRdb table lists in-frame clones only, not all of them. The sample shows around 6,200 clones, roughly 80% of them seen only once. The sequenced sample consisted of ileal tissue. These receptors all stem from an adult with Crohn's disease. Each CDR3 is given with its conserved first and last residue. Each record gives: clone size, D gene, J gene, V gene, CDR3 protein, CDR3 DNA. D genes are given only for firm matches. Clone size is stated in some rows and not others, as once, few, many or a class when expanded.

few,-,TRBJ2-3,TRBV9,CASSVASPDTQYF,TGTGCCAGCAGCGTAGCTTCCCCAGATACGCAGTATTTT
-,-,TRBJ2-1,TRBV5-1,CASSLVRVRDNEQFF,TGCGCCAGCAGCTTGGTCCGGGTGAGGGACAATGAGCAGTTCTTC
-,-,TRBJ2-1,TRBV5-4,CASSSTDYNEQFF,TGTGCCAGCAGCTCTACCGACTACAATGAGCAGTTCTTC
-,-,TRBJ1-2,TRBV30,CAWSVQGAFDGYTF,TGTGCCTGGAGTGTACAGGGAGCGTTTGATGGCTACACCTTC
-,-,TRBJ2-7,TRBV20-1,CSASKLYEQYF,TGCAGTGCTAGTAAGCTTTACGAGCAGTACTTC
-,TRBD1,TRBJ1-4,TRBV5-1,CASSSWDRGEKLFF,TGCGCCAGCAGCTCCTGGGACAGGGGTGAAAAACTGTTTTTT
-,TRBD2,TRBJ2-3,TRBV5-1,CASSLASTSGTDTQYF,TGCGCCAGCAGCTTGGCCTCGACTAGCGGAACAGATACGCAGTATTTT
few,-,TRBJ1-4,TRBV7-9,CASSLQGGKTNEKLFF,TGTGCCAGCAGCTTGCAAGGGGGAAAGACTAATGAAAAACTGTTTTTT
once,-,TRBJ2-1,TRBV14,CASSTISTGTNEQFF,TGTGCCAGCAGTACAATCTCGACAGGTACCAATGAGCAGTTCTTC
-,TRBD2,TRBJ2-1,TRBV6-6,CASSWTSGSRNEQFF,TGTGCCAGCAGTTGGACTAGCGGGAGTCGAAATGAGCAGTTCTTC
-,-,TRBJ1-3,TRBV9,CASSVGPASGNTIYF,TGTGCCAGCAGCGTAGGGCCCGCCTCTGGAAACACCATATATTTT
-,TRBD2,TRBJ2-7,TRBV10-3,CAISELAGRVPYEQYF,TGTGCCATCAGTGAACTAGCGGGGAGGGTTCCCTACGAGCAGTACTTC
once,-,TRBJ2-2,TRBV2,CASSLTGKRTGELFF,TGTGCCAGCAGCCTGACAGGAAAGAGGACCGGGGAGCTGTTTTTT
-,TRBD2,TRBJ2-3,TRBV27,CASSHITSGSTDTQYF,TGTGCCAGCAGCCATATAACTAGCGGAAGCACAGATACGCAGTATTTT
-,-,TRBJ2-7,TRBV5-6,CASSSLQGGDEQYF,TGTGCCAGCAGCTCCTTACAGGGTGGCGACGAGCAGTACTTC
-,TRBD1,TRBJ2-7,TRBV9,CASSLLGTGGNEQYF,TGTGCCAGCAGCTTACTCGGGACAGGGGGCAACGAGCAGTACTTC
-,-,TRBJ2-2,TRBV6-1,CASPGAGTGELFF,TGTGCCAGCCCAGGGGCGGGCACCGGGGAGCTGTTTTTT
-,TRBD1,TRBJ1-4,TRBV2,CASRIGSRGSANEKLFF,TGTGCCAGCAGAATTGGGTCCAGGGGGTCGGCTAATGAAAAACTGTTTTTT
-,TRBD2,TRBJ2-7,TRBV7-9,CASSPGGLAVYEQYF,TGTGCCAGCAGCCCGGGAGGCCTAGCAGTTTACGAGCAGTACTTC
-,-,TRBJ2-7,TRBV4-1,CASSQEGRGPSSHEQYF,TGCGCCAGCAGCCAAGAAGGCAGGGGCCCGTCTTCCCACGAGCAGTACTTC
few,TRBD2,TRBJ2-1,TRBV4-3,CASSQGLADYNEQFF,TGCGCCAGCAGCCAAGGACTAGCGGACTACAATGAGCAGTTCTTC
-,-,TRBJ2-1,TRBV5-1,CASSLLNEQFF,TGCGCCAGCAGCTTGTTAAATGAGCAGTTCTTC
-,TRBD1,TRBJ1-4,TRBV5-4,CASSSTDRGKGNEKLFF,TGTGCCAGCAGCTCCACCGACAGGGGGAAGGGTAATGAAAAACTGTTTTTT
-,-,TRBJ2-7,TRBV7-9,CASSTGYYEQYF,TGTGCCAGCAGTACCGGGTATTACGAGCAGTACTTC
-,TRBD1,TRBJ1-4,TRBV4-1,CASSQDGPGTGNEKLFF,TGCGCCAGCAGCCAAGATGGTCCCGGGACAGGGAATGAAAAACTGTTTTTT
-,-,TRBJ2-1,TRBV21-1,CASIPTTRLAGGEQFF,TGTGCCAGCATCCCGACTACGAGGCTAGCGGGAGGAGAGCAGTTCTTC
-,TRBD1,TRBJ2-7,TRBV19,CASSIRTGGSYEQYF,TGTGCCAGTAGTATCCGGACAGGGGGGTCCTACGAGCAGTACTTC
-,TRBD1,TRBJ2-1,TRBV5-1,CASSPEGQGDFNEQFF,TGCGCCAGCAGCCCCGAGGGACAGGGGGATTTCAATGAGCAGTTCTTC
-,-,TRBJ1-5,TRBV7-2,CASSFHSNQPQHF,TGTGCCAGCAGCTTTCATAGCAATCAGCCCCAGCATTTT
few,TRBD2,TRBJ2-2,TRBV7-2,CASSLPRDYNTGELFF,TGTGCCAGCAGCTTGCCGAGGGACTATAACACCGGGGAGCTGTTTTTT
once,-,TRBJ1-3,TRBV28,CASSSAGIENTIYF,TGTGCCAGCAGTTCAGCGGGAATTGAAAACACCATATATTTT
-,TRBD1,TRBJ1-4,TRBV10-3,CAISQGAEKLFF,TGTGCCATCAGTCAGGGGGCCGAAAAACTGTTTTTT
-,TRBD1,TRBJ1-1,TRBV30,CAWDIPPGQLTEAFF,TGTGCCTGGGATATCCCCCCGGGACAGCTAACTGAAGCTTTCTTT
few,-,TRBJ2-3,TRBV9,CASRTGPSADTQYF,TGTGCCAGCAGAACAGGACCCAGCGCAGATACGCAGTATTTT
-,TRBD2,TRBJ2-1,TRBV5-3,CARSRRTSGDHNEQFF,TGTGCCAGAAGCCGCCGGACTAGCGGGGATCACAATGAGCAGTTCTTC
-,TRBD1,TRBJ2-7,TRBV29-1,CSVATGGYEQYF,TGCAGCGTTGCGACAGGGGGGTACGAGCAGTACTTC
-,TRBD2,TRBJ2-4,TRBV9,CASSVEGLAGAGNIQYF,TGTGCCAGCAGCGTAGAAGGACTAGCGGGAGCGGGAAACATTCAGTACTTC
-,-,TRBJ2-1,TRBV6-6,CASSSLGASDNEQFF,TGTGCCAGCAGTTCTCTGGGGGCTAGTGACAATGAGCAGTTCTTC
-,-,TRBJ1-1,TRBV7-3,CASSSRSAGMNTEAFF,TGTGCCAGCAGCTCCCGCTCAGCGGGTATGAACACTGAAGCTTTCTTT
-,TRBD1,TRBJ2-7,TRBV19,CASSIKGQGTHEQYF,TGTGCCAGTAGTATCAAAGGACAGGGGACCCACGAGCAGTACTTC
-,-,TRBJ2-7,TRBV21-1,CASSKSSQALSYEQYF,TGTGCCAGCAGCAAATCATCACAGGCACTCTCCTACGAGCAGTACTTC